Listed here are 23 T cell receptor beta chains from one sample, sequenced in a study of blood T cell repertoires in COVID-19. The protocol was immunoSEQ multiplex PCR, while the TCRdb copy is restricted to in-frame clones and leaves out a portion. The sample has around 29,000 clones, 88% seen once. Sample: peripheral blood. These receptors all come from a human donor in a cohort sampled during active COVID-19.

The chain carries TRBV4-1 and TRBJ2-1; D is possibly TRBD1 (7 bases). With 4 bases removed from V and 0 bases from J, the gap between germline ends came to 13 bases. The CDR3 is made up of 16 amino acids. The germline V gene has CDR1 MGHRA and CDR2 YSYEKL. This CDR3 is CASSRGAGGSYNEQFF. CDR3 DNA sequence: TGCGCCAGCAGCCGGGGGGCAGGGGGCTCCTACAATGAGCAGTTCTTC.

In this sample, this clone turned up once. CDR3 coding DNA: TGTGCCAGCAGCTGGGGACAGGGGTGCTACGAGCAGTACTTC. Translation gives CASSWGQGCYEQYF. The rearrangement joins TRBV3-1 (or the pseudogene TRBV3-2) to TRBJ2-7, with 10 bases identical to TRBD1. This CDR3 spans 14 amino acids. Germline V gene lookup returns CDR1 LGHDT and CDR2 YNNKEL (reference sequence). With 5 bases clipped from V and 3 bases from J, the junction kept 4 bases outside the gene matches.

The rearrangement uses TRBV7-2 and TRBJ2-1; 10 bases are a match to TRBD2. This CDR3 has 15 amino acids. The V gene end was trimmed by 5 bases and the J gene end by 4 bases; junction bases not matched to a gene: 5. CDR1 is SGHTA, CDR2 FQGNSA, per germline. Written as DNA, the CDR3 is TGTGCCAGCAGCCATGCTAGCGGGGGTTACAATGAGCAGTTCTTC. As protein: CASSHASGGYNEQFF.

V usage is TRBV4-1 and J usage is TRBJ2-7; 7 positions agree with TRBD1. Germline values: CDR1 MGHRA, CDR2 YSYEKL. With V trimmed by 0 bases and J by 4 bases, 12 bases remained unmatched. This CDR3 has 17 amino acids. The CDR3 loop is CASSQDPSRDSNYEQYF. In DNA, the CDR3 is TGCGCCAGCAGCCAAGATCCTTCTCGGGACAGCAATTACGAGCAGTACTTC.

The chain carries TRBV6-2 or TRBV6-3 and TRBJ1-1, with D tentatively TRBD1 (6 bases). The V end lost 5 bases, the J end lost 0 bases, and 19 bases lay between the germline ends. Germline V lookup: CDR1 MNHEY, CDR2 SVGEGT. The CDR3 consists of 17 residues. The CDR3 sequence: CASSHGDRWSMNTEAFF. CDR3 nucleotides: TGTGCCAGCAGTCACGGTGACAGGTGGTCGATGAACACTGAAGCTTTCTTT.

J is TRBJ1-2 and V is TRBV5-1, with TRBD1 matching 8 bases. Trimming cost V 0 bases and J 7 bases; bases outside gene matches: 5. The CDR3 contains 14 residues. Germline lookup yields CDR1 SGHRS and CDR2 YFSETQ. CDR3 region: CASSLGTGFFGYTF. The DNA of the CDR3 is TGCGCCAGCAGCTTGGGGACAGGGTTTTTTGGCTACACCTTC.

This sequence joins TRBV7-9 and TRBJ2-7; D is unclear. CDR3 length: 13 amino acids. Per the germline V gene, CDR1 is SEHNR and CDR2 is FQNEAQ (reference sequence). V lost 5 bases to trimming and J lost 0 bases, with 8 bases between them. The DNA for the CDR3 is TGTGCCAGCAGCCCAGGATTCTCCTACGAGCAGTACTTC. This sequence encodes CASSPGFSYEQYF. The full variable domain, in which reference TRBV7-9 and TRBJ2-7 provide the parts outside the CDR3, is DTGVSQNPRHKITKRGQNVTFRCDPISEHNRLYWYRQTLGQGPEFLTYFQNEAQLEKSRLLSDRFSAERPKGSFSTLEIQRTEQGDSAMYLCASSPGFSYEQYFGPGTRLTVT.

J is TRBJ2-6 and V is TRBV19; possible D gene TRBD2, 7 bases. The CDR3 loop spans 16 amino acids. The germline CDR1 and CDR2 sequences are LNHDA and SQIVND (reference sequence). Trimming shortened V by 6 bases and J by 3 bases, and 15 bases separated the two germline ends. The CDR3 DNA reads TGTGCCAGTAGCACACAGGGAGGGTTTGGGGCCAACGTCCTGACTTTC. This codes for CASSTQGGFGANVLTF.

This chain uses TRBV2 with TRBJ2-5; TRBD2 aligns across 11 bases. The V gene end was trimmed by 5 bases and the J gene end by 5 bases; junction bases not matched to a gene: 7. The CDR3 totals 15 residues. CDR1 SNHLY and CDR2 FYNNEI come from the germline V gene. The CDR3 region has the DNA TGTGCCAGCAGTCCGGGACTAGCGGCTCGGGAGACCCAGTACTTC. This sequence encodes CASSPGLAARETQYF.

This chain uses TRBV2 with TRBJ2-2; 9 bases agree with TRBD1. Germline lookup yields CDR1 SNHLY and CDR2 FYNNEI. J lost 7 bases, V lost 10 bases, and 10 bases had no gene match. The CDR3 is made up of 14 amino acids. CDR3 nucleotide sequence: TGTGCCACCGCCACAGGGGGCAATGTCGGGGAGCTGTTTTTT. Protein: CATATGGNVGELFF. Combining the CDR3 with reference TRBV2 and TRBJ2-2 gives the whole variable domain EPEVTQTPSHQVTQMGQEVILRCVPISNHLYFYWYRQILGQKVEFLVSFYNNEISEKSEIFDDQFSVERPDGSNFTLKIRSTKLEDSAMYFCATATGGNVGELFFGEGSRLTVL.

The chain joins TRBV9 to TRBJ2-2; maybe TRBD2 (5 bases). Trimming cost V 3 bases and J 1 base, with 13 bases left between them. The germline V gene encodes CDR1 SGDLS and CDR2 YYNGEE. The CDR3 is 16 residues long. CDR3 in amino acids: CASSGAQRGNTGELFF. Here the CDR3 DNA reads TGTGCCAGCAGCGGCGCGCAACGGGGGAACACCGGGGAGCTGTTTTTT.

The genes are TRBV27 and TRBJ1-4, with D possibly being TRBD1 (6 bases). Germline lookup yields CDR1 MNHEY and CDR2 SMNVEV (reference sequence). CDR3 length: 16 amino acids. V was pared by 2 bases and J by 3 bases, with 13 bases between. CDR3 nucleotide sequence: TGTGCCAGCAGTTTAGAGGCGGGGGCCCCTAATGAAAAACTGTTTTTT. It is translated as CASSLEAGAPNEKLFF.

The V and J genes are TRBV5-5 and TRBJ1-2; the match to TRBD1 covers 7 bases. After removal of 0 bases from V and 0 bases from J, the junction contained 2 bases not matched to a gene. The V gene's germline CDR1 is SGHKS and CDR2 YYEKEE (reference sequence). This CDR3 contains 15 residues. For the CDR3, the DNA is TGTGCCAGCAGCTTGGACAGGGGATCTAACTATGGCTACACCTTC. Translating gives CASSLDRGSNYGYTF.

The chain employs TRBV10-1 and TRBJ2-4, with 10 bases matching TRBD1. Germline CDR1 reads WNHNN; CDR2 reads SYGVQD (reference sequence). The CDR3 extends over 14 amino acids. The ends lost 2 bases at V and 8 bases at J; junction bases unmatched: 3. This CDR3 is CASSEAGTGDIQYF. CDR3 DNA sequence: TGCGCCAGCAGTGAGGCCGGGACAGGGGACATTCAGTACTTC.

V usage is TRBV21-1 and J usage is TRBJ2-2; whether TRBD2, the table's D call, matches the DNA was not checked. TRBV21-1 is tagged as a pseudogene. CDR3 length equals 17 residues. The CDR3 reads CASSKGGEGWKTGELFF. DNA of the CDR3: TGTGCCAGCAGCAAGGGGGGTGAGGGATGGAAGACCGGGGAGCTGTTTTTT.

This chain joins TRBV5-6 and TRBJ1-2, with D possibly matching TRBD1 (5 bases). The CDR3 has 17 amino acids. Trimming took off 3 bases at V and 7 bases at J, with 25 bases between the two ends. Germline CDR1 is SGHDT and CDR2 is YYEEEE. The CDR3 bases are TGTGCCAGCAGCTCAACGCCCCGACAGTCCACCGCTGGTGGCTACACCTTC. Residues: CASSSTPRQSTAGGYTF. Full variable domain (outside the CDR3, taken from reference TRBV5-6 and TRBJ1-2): DAGVTQSPTHLIKTRGQQVTLRCSPKSGHDTVSWYQQALGQGPQFIFQYYEEEERQRGNFPDRFSGHQFPNYSSELNVNALLLGDSALYLCASSSTPRQSTAGGYTFGSGTRLTVV.

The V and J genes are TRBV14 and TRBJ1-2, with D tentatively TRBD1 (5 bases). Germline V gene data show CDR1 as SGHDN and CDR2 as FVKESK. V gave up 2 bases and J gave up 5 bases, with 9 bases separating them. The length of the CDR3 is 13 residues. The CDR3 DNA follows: TGTGCCAGCAGCCAAACCCAGGGTTATGGCTACACCTTC. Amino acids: CASSQTQGYGYTF.

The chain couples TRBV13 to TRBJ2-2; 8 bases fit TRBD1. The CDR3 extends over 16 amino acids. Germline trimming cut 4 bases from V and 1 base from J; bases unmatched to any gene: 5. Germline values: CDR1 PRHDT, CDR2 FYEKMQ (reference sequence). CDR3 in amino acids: CASSSGGTGNTGELFF. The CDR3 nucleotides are TGTGCCAGCAGCTCAGGCGGGACAGGGAACACCGGGGAGCTGTTTTTT.

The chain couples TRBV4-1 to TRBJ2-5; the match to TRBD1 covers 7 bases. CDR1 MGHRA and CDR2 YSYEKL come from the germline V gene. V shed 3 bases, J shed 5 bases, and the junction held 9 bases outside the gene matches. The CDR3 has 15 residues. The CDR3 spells CASSQPTGVDETQYF. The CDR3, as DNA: TGCGCCAGCAGCCAGCCCACAGGGGTCGATGAGACCCAGTACTTC.

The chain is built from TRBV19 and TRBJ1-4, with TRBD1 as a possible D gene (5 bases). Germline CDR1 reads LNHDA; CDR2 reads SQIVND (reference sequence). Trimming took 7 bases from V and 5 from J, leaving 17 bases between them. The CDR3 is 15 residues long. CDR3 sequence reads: CASNNRRGPNEKLFF. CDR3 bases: TGTGCCAGTAATAATCGGAGGGGCCCGAATGAAAAACTGTTTTTT.

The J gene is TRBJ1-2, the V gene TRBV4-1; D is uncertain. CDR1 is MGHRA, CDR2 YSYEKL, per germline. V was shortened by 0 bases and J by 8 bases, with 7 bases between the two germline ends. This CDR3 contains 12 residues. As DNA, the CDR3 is TGCGCCAGCAGCCAAGATAGCGTCGGCTACACCTTC. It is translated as CASSQDSVGYTF.

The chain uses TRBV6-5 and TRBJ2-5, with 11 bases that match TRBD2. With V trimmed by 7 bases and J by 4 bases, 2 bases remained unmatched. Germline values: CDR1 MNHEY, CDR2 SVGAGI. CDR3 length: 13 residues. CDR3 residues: CASITSGGETQYF. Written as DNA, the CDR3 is TGTGCCAGCATCACTAGCGGGGGAGAGACCCAGTACTTC.

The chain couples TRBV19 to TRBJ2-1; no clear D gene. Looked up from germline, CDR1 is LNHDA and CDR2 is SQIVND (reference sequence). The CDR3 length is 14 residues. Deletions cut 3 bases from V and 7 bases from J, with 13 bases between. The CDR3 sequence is CASSIGPRSNEQFF. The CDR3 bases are TGTGCCAGTAGTATTGGTCCTCGGTCAAATGAGCAGTTCTTC.